One and the same sample provided the 17 T cell receptor beta chains below, sequenced in a study of blood T cell repertoires in COVID-19. Here immunoSEQ multiplex PCR was the method, and the copy in TCRdb shows in-frame clones only, minus some. The data contain fewer than 650,000 clones, approximately 91% of them singletons. Sequenced input: peripheral blood. The origin of the receptors is a woman in her 50s with COVID-19, enrolled during active disease.

The V gene is TRBV7-9, the J gene TRBJ1-5; 11 positions agree with TRBD1. The CDR3 extends over 19 amino acids. Germline V gene sequence: CDR1 SEHNR, CDR2 FQNEAQ (reference sequence). Unmatched junction bases numbered 19, after V lost 5 bases and J lost 7 bases. The CDR3: CASSPGFTGTGGLWQPQHF. The CDR3 nucleotides are TGTGCCAGCAGCCCGGGATTCACCGGGACAGGGGGGTTGTGGCAGCCCCAGCATTTT. Full variable domain (remainder filled in from reference TRBV7-9 and TRBJ1-5): DTGVSQNPRHKITKRGQNVTFRCDPISEHNRLYWYRQTLGQGPEFLTYFQNEAQLEKSRLLSDRFSAERPKGSFSTLEIQRTEQGDSAMYLCASSPGFTGTGGLWQPQHFGDGTRLSIL.

The V call is TRBV6-1, the J call TRBJ2-1, with 11 bases aligning to TRBD1. CDR3 size: 16 residues. Trimming at V came to 1 base and at J to 2 bases, leaving 1 base not matched to a gene. CDR1 MNHNS and CDR2 SASEGT come from the germline V gene. The CDR3 loop reads CASSEVGQGAYNEQFF. In DNA form, the CDR3 reads TGTGCCAGCAGTGAAGTGGGACAGGGGGCCTACAATGAGCAGTTCTTC.

In DNA, the CDR3 is TGTGCCAGCTCTCGACAGCCATCCACGACTAATGAAAAACTGTTTTTT. This sequence encodes CASSRQPSTTNEKLFF. The chain links TRBV18 to TRBJ1-4; D may be TRBD1 (5 bases). V dropped 6 bases and J dropped 2 bases, with 16 bases sitting between them. CDR3 size: 16 residues. Germline loops: CDR1 KGHSH, CDR2 LQKENI.

V usage is TRBV27 and J usage is TRBJ2-7, with 9 bases matching TRBD2. The CDR3 consists of 13 residues. The germline V gene has CDR1 MNHEY and CDR2 SMNVEV (reference sequence). Trimming at V came to 4 bases and at J to 2 bases, leaving 0 bases not matched to a gene. CDR3 in amino acids: CASSWTSAYEQYF. The CDR3 bases are TGTGCCAGCAGTTGGACTAGCGCCTACGAGCAGTACTTC.

V and J are TRBV4-1 and TRBJ1-3, with unresolved D. The germline CDR1 and CDR2 sequences are MGHRA and YSYEKL. Trimming left V 0 bases short and J 4 bases short, with 10 bases between. The CDR3 loop spans 15 amino acids. The CDR3 coding sequence is TGCGCCAGCAGCCAAGACAGAGCGGGAGGAAACACCATATATTTT. Protein: CASSQDRAGGNTIYF.

This chain links TRBV7-7 with TRBJ2-1; 9 bases match TRBD1. CDR3 length: 17 residues. Per the germline V gene, CDR1 is SSHAT and CDR2 is FNYEAQ (reference sequence). J lost 9 bases, V lost 1 base, and 13 bases had no gene match. The CDR3 region has the DNA TGTGCCAGCAGCTTAGGGCCCACGGGACAGGGCTATAGTGAGCAGTTCTTC. As protein: CASSLGPTGQGYSEQFF.

V gene TRBV15 combines with J gene TRBJ1-2, with no clear D. Trimming took off 0 bases at V and 6 bases at J, with 14 bases between the two ends. Germline values: CDR1 LNHNV, CDR2 YYDKDF (reference sequence). The CDR3 is made up of 15 amino acids. The CDR3 spells CATSRDGLEEDGYTF. For the CDR3, the DNA is TGTGCCACCAGCAGAGATGGTTTAGAAGAAGATGGCTACACCTTC.

The chain links TRBV2 to TRBJ1-3, with D tentatively TRBD1 (5 bases). Germline V lookup: CDR1 SNHLY, CDR2 FYNNEI. The germline V and J ends were trimmed by 6 bases and 1 base, with 10 bases remaining between them. This CDR3 is 14 amino acids long. CDR3 in DNA: TGTGCCAGCAGGGACAACGAGTCTGGAAACACCATATATTTT. It codes for CASRDNESGNTIYF.

The rearrangement joins TRBV4-1 to TRBJ2-7, with 10 nucleotides matching TRBD2. The CDR3 loop spans 18 amino acids. Per germline, CDR1 MGHRA and CDR2 YSYEKL. V gave up 2 bases and J gave up 3 bases; unmatched junction bases: 13. The CDR3 protein is CASSQSYVERGGYYEQYF. The CDR3 bases are TGCGCCAGCAGCCAATCCTATGTCGAGCGGGGGGGCTACTACGAGCAGTACTTC.

The chain has TRBV11-1 and TRBJ1-4, with D perhaps TRBD1 (6 bases). This CDR3 comprises 15 residues. Germline V gene data show CDR1 as SGHAT and CDR2 as FQDESV (reference sequence). Trimming removed 4 bases at V and 7 bases at J, with 16 bases between. The CDR3 DNA reads TGTGCCAGCAGCTCCCCGGGACAAGGGGGTGAAAAACTGTTTTTT. Residues: CASSSPGQGGEKLFF.

A note on this clone: Other nucleotide sequences in the sample specify the same CDR3. V and J are TRBV10-1 and TRBJ2-3; TRBD1 might be the D (6 bases). Deletions cut 0 bases from V and 0 bases from J, with 7 bases between. In germline, CDR1 is WNHNN, CDR2 SYGVQD (reference sequence). The CDR3 consists of 15 residues. The CDR3 DNA reads as TGCGCCAGCAGTGAGTCTGGGGGCAGCACAGATACGCAGTATTTT. Translating it yields CASSESGGSTDTQYF.

V usage is TRBV2 and J usage is TRBJ1-4; perhaps TRBD1 as D (5 bases). The CDR3 consists of 17 residues. Deletions cut 1 base from V and 0 bases from J, with 12 bases between. From germline, CDR1 is SNHLY and CDR2 FYNNEI. CDR3 sequence reads: CASSEDGTGSTNEKLFF. CDR3 in DNA: TGTGCCAGCAGTGAAGATGGAACAGGCTCAACTAATGAAAAACTGTTTTTT.

The rearrangement joins TRBV5-1 to TRBJ2-1, with 14 bases fitting TRBD2. CDR3 length: 19 amino acids. The junction had 11 bases not matched to a gene; V was cut back by 3 bases and J by 3 bases. Per germline, CDR1 SGHRS and CDR2 YFSETQ. CDR3 in amino acids: CASSSEGLAGANHYNEQFF. The CDR3 DNA sequence: TGCGCCAGCAGCTCAGAGGGACTAGCGGGGGCAAACCACTACAATGAGCAGTTCTTC.

This clone has just a few counts. The gene calls are TRBV6-5 and TRBJ2-7, with a weak D call TRBD1 (6 bases). This CDR3 has 16 residues. V lost 0 bases to trimming and J lost 6 bases, with 18 bases between them. The germline CDR1 and CDR2 sequences are MNHEY and SVGAGI. CDR3 residues: CASSYSFHRVRREQYF. CDR3 nucleotides: TGTGCCAGCAGTTACTCATTCCACAGGGTACGGCGCGAGCAGTACTTC.

The chain joins TRBV5-1 to TRBJ1-6; D gene unclear. CDR3 size: 15 residues. Germline V gene sequence: CDR1 SGHRS, CDR2 YFSETQ. V lost 0 bases and J 7 bases, leaving 11 bases between the germline ends. CDR3 in DNA: TGCGCCAGCAGCTTGGATGGGCTTCAAAATTCACCCCTCCACTTT. This gives the protein CASSLDGLQNSPLHF.

The chain links TRBV4-1 to TRBJ1-1; TRBD1 matches at 11 bases. Trimming at V came to 2 bases and at J to 0 bases, leaving 8 bases not matched to a gene. The CDR3 is made up of 18 amino acids. Germline lookup yields CDR1 MGHRA and CDR2 YSYEKL. This CDR3 reads CASSQSLWDRGVNTEAFF. The CDR3 DNA reads TGCGCCAGCAGCCAATCCCTTTGGGACAGGGGGGTGAACACTGAAGCTTTCTTT.

The chain recombines TRBV5-1 with TRBJ2-6; a weak D match, TRBD2 (6 bases). The germline CDR1 and CDR2 sequences are SGHRS and YFSETQ. Trimming took off 0 bases at V and 1 base at J, with 11 bases between the two ends. CDR3 size: 17 residues. In DNA, the CDR3 is TGCGCCAGCAGCTTGGAGCAGGGAGGATCTGGGGCCAACGTCCTGACTTTC. Its translation is CASSLEQGGSGANVLTF.